One and the same sample provided the 13 T cell receptor beta chains below, sequenced in a study of identical twins. Each CDR3 protein gets one entry after TCRdb re-called the 5' RACE reads with MiXCR. The top ten clones hold about 0.27% of a sample with 1.5 million to 2 million distinct CDR3 sequences, around 33% of them seen once. The sample taken for sequencing was cord blood. These TCRs come from a newborn girl in good health.

This chain links TRBV20-1 with TRBJ2-5, with 15 bases fitting TRBD2. The CDR3 loop spans 19 amino acids. The J segment lost 11 bases and the V segment lost 1 base, leaving 20 bases of the junction unmatched. CDR1 DFQATT and CDR2 SNEGSKA come from the germline V gene (reference sequence). CDR3 in amino acids: CSARVGLAGGLEAHNEQYF. CDR3 coding DNA: TGCAGTGCTAGAGTGGGACTAGCGGGGGGACTGGAGGCACACAATGAGCAGTACTTC.

This clonotype was counted between two and nine times. This chain joins TRBV18 and TRBJ2-3; D is unclear. V lost 2 bases and J lost 4, with 7 bases in between. CDR1 is KGHSH, CDR2 LQKENI, per germline. The CDR3 sequence is 13 residues long. The chain's CDR3 is CASSPSAPDTQYF. CDR3 sequence (DNA): TGTGCCAGCTCACCATCGGCCCCAGATACGCAGTATTTT.

The CDR3 region is CASSCMTRLQETQYF. CDR3 sequence (DNA): TGTGCCAGCAGTTGCATGACCAGGCTCCAAGAGACCCAGTACTTC. The genes are TRBV6-2 or TRBV6-3 and TRBJ2-5, with D unresolved. Between the trimmed V and J ends, which lost 4 bases and 1 base, there was a span of 13 bases. Germline-derived CDR1 and CDR2 are MNHEY and SVGEGT. This CDR3 has 15 residues.

This CDR3 is CASSFKHRSSYEQYF. In nucleotides, the CDR3 is TGTGCCAGCAGTTTTAAACACAGGAGCTCCTACGAGCAGTACTTC. V is TRBV28 and J is TRBJ2-7, with D possibly TRBD1 on 5 matching bases. V lost 3 bases, J lost 0 bases, and 12 bases lay in between. The CDR3 is 15 residues long. From germline, CDR1 is MDHEN and CDR2 SYDVKM.

The rearrangement links TRBV28 to TRBJ2-6, with 9 bases fitting TRBD1. The CDR3 consists of 17 residues. J gave up 0 bases and V 7 bases, and 7 bases lay outside the gene matches. Germline V gene sequence: CDR1 MDHEN, CDR2 SYDVKM. CDR3 residues: CASKPGQGRSGANVLTF. As DNA, the CDR3 is TGTGCCAGCAAACCGGGACAGGGCCGCTCTGGGGCCAACGTCCTGACTTTC. Full variable domain (rest looked up from reference TRBV28 and TRBJ2-6): DVKVTQSSRYLVKRTGEKVFLECVQDMDHENMFWYRQDPGLGLRLIYFSYDVKMKEKGDIPEGYSVSREKKERFSLILESASTNQTSMYLCASKPGQGRSGANVLTFGAGSRLTVL.

There are a few counts of this clonotype. This sequence joins TRBV6-5 and TRBJ1-1; a weak D match, TRBD1 (5 bases). The ends were cut back, 8 bases at V and 5 bases at J, with 12 bases in the middle. The CDR3 is 12 residues long. Germline CDR1 and CDR2: MNHEY and SVGAGI. CDR3 sequence (DNA): TGTGCCAGCGGAAGTGGGGGGACTGAAGCTTTCTTT. Translation: CASGSGGTEAFF.

The chain is built from TRBV7-6 and TRBJ2-3; D perhaps matches TRBD2 (6 bases). Germline CDR1 SGHVS, CDR2 FNYEAQ. Trimming stripped 4 bases from V and 1 base from J, with 12 bases between. The CDR3 length is 15 residues. Here the CDR3 reads CASSWEATRTDTQYF. CDR3 in DNA: TGTGCCAGCAGCTGGGAGGCTACCCGCACAGATACGCAGTATTTT.

This clonotype was recorded many times. The rearrangement links TRBV28 to TRBJ2-1, with D tentatively TRBD1 (6 bases). The V end lost 6 bases, the J end lost 4 bases, and 10 bases lay between the germline ends. Germline CDR1 and CDR2: MDHEN and SYDVKM. The CDR3 loop spans 13 amino acids. The CDR3 DNA reads TGTGCCAGCAGCCCCGACAGGTACAATGAGCAGTTCTTC. This encodes CASSPDRYNEQFF.

The chain couples TRBV4-1 to TRBJ2-3; possibly TRBD2 for D (5 bases). Germline CDR1 MGHRA, CDR2 YSYEKL. V was trimmed by 3 bases and J by 5 bases, leaving 9 bases between them. The CDR3 has 13 amino acids. The CDR3 DNA reads TGCGCCAGCAGCCATCCGGGAAGAGATACGCAGTATTTT. Amino acid sequence: CASSHPGRDTQYF.

This chain links TRBV5-6 with TRBJ1-4; D possibly corresponds to TRBD1 (6 bases). This CDR3 spans 16 amino acids. Trimming left V 1 base short and J 4 bases short, with 14 bases between. Per the germline V gene, CDR1 is SGHDT and CDR2 is YYEEEE. CDR3 DNA sequence: TGTGCCAGCAGCTTGTCGGGGGCAGCCTTTAATGAAAAACTGTTTTTT. It encodes CASSLSGAAFNEKLFF.

This clonotype appeared a few times. J is TRBJ1-1 and V is TRBV6-5, with D tentatively TRBD1 (6 bases). Trimming removed 7 bases from V and 4 bases from J, with 16 bases in between. Germline V lookup: CDR1 MNHEY, CDR2 SVGAGI. The CDR3 is 14 residues long. CDR3 sequence: CASMAARGGTEAFF. In nucleotides, the CDR3 is TGTGCCAGCATGGCAGCCAGGGGAGGCACTGAAGCTTTCTTT.

This clonotype was observed many times. CDR3 nucleotide sequence: TGTGCCAGCAGCCAGGTCGCAGGGTACTACGAGCAGTACTTC. Translation: CASSQVAGYYEQYF. The J gene is TRBJ2-7, the V gene TRBV14; D perhaps matches TRBD1 (5 bases). V lost 3 bases, J lost 3 bases, and 12 bases lay in between. Germline CDR1 and CDR2: SGHDN and FVKESK. The length of the CDR3 is 14 residues.

This clonotype was counted only a few times. The CDR3 bases are TGTGCCAGCAGCCAAGATAAAAGGTCGAGCTCCTATAATTCACCCCTCCACTTT. Amino acids: CASSQDKRSSSYNSPLHF. The rearrangement links TRBV4-2 to TRBJ1-6; D is uncertain. The V and J ends lost 0 bases and 0 bases respectively, with 12 bases between them. Germline assignment: CDR1 LGHNA and CDR2 YNFKEQ. This CDR3 contains 18 residues.